Listed below are T cell receptor beta chains from one sample, sequenced in a study of shared clonotypes between healthy human individuals. TCRdb's copy holds only in-frame clones and misses some; the assay was immunoSEQ multiplex PCR. The sample lists approximately 2,300,000 clones, under 95% occurring once. The specimen was naive CD4+ T cells from PBMCs. Source of these receptors: a young man in good health. Some clones in this sample may be carry-over from other donors' samples. Each CDR3 is given without its conserved first and last residue.

len,v_gene,CDR3aa
13,TRBV6-5,ASSYVSRGVNEQF
13,TRBV7-6,ASSLVGGMNTEAF
13,TRBV27,ASSPPPASSYEQY
12,TRBV25-1,ASSESSLGQPQH
13,TRBV11-3,ASSVGRGSYNEQF
13,TRBV18,ASSPPSVGDYGYT
13,TRBV15,ATSRDRSIGHIQY
12,TRBV7-3,ASSFTGRTDTQY
10,TRBV28,ASRAENTEAF
14,TRBV11-2,ASSLFVGGNTGELF
13,TRBV19,ASRGLAGGDNEQF
14,TRBV7-3,ASSLGSASSYNEQF
13,TRBV10-3,AISGAGQGIFEQY
13,TRBV6-6,ASRVRDYAYNEQF
12,TRBV5-4,ASSLGGQGREAF
9,TRBV28,ASSDTDTQY
12,TRBV27,ASSLKLSGNTIY
12,TRBV5-1,ASSLGQYQETQY
12,TRBV4-1,ASSQDGGASIQY
13,TRBV2,ASSGGTGKINEQF
15,TRBV27,ASSFPEGGNSNQPQH
11,TRBV4-1,ASSQDLGYEQY
12,TRBV11-2,ASSFKGQSYEQY
15,TRBV5-1,ASSLGTSGYLQETQY
13,TRBV2,ASNLDRAGANVLT
14,TRBV19,ASSYLDRVNTGELF
13,TRBV7-2,ASRTSGRRAYEQY
15,TRBV2,ASSVRQFSSYNSPLH
11,TRBV18,ASSPPGNQPQH
11,TRBV5-1,ASSHGSGGEQY
13,TRBV28,ASSVDRGLYNEQF
11,TRBV7-6,ASTTGLRETQY
13,TRBV5-4,ASSLWSRPQETQY
12,TRBV9,ASSPRTGRDEQY
14,TRBV2,ASSESPLRSGYGYT
13,TRBV7-9,ASGHPGNPQREQF
14,TRBV9,ASSVVSRTGTDTQY
11,TRBV19,ASTWASNTEAF
12,TRBV11-2,ASSPGLAKNIQY
13,TRBV7-9,ASRLSGSSYNEQF
14,TRBV5-1,ASSLAVGDGTDTQY
13,TRBV7-9,ASSLGQGPQETQY
11,TRBV11-3,ASSLDGGNEQF
11,TRBV29-1,SGGDRLNTEAF
12,TRBV7-2,ASTGSPGAETQY
17,TRBV30,AWTPFGHFKAAGANVLT
13,TRBV7-2,ASSYRQGKGETQY
15,TRBV28,ASSPLIVAVNTGELF
13,TRBV5-1,ASSGDLNGAGELF
14,TRBV27,ASREVLDRVGGELF
10,TRBV2,ASSGQQETQY
12,TRBV9,ASSVEETSNEQY
16,TRBV28,ASSLFLAGTLDTDTQY
12,TRBV27,ASSRTGGTGELF
11,TRBV7-2,ASSLGPNNEQF
12,TRBV7-8,ASSPRIPRDGYT
11,TRBV10-1,ASSAKLGTEAF
11,TRBV5-4,ASSLEGVTEAF
14,TRBV11-1,ASSWTTGTGLNIQY
15,TRBV28,ASSFLGQGAFTGELF